This T cell receptor (beta chain) was sequenced for a study of cytomegalovirus exposure and HLA in healthy donors. Study in general: Genotyping showed about 80% of roughly 400 donors falling in the Caucasian-associated ancestry cluster. General study findings and limits: Later analysis identified 16,951 TCR beta sequences associated with HLA alleles, using a false discovery rate threshold of 0.05. With later analysis, a missense DCLRE1C variant became linked to TCR beta V- and J-gene trimming. Exclusion applied to some V segments, including TRBV6-2 and TRBV6-3, as they were indistinguishable.

The CDR3 runs 14 residues. Trimming left V 2 bases short and J 5 bases short, with 12 bases between. Germline lookup yields CDR1 WSHSY and CDR2 SAAADI. With 60 Vbeta and 13 Jbeta primers, the PCR was carried out. Assay used: immunoSEQ multiplex PCR; TCRdb lists only in-frame clones, some missing. This sample has 100,000 to 150,000 clones; about 10% occur once, and the top ten carry 4% to 5%. Notes on this clone: As yet, its antigen is unknown.

This chain uses TRBV10-2 with TRBJ2-5, with D possibly TRBD1 on 6 matching bases. The specimen sequenced was PBMCs. This TCR derives from a woman aged 18-29 years in good health and CMV-seropositive. This CDR3 reads CASSEQGRRETQYF. CDR3 in DNA: TGCGCCAGCAGTGAGCAGGGGCGCCGGGAGACCCAGTACTTC.